This T cell receptor (beta chain) was observed in a study of radiotherapy plus CTLA-4 blockade in lung cancer. Trimming took off 2 bases at V and 4 bases at J, with 10 bases between the two ends. CDR3 length: 14 amino acids. The germline V gene has CDR1 KGHSH and CDR2 LQKENI. The assay was immunoSEQ multiplex PCR, and TCRdb's table has in-frame clones only and misses some. The profile shows around 80,000 clones, roughly 69% of them singletons. The source material was peripheral blood, sampled from a patient treated with radiotherapy plus ipilimumab. The chain joins TRBV18 to TRBJ2-3, with D perhaps matching TRBD2 (6 bases). The receptor was derived from a human donor with non-small cell lung cancer whose response to radiotherapy plus ipilimumab could not be evaluated. This CDR3 reads CASSPGLAPDTQYF. CDR3 nucleotides: TGTGCCAGCTCACCAGGGCTAGCGCCAGATACGCAGTATTTT.